This TCR beta chain was profiled in a study of early T cells in non-severe SARS-CoV-2 infection. This clonotype has more than one count but fewer than ten. Unique molecular identifiers (one per individual cDNA molecule) were attached. MiXCR, run by TCRdb on the 5' RACE reads, gives a single entry per CDR3 protein. This table holds tens of thousands of distinct CDR3 sequences, about 9.1% found once. J gave up 1 base and V 5 bases, and 7 bases lay outside the gene matches. From germline, CDR1 is SGHTA and CDR2 FQGTGA. This CDR3 has 16 amino acids. The TCR was taken from an adult who was a healthcare worker with PCR-confirmed SARS-CoV-2 infection or an uninfected control (not recorded which). This chain uses TRBV7-3 with TRBJ2-2, with TRBD2 matching over 7 bases. Here the sequenced sample was whole blood, taken at baseline. CDR3 DNA: TGTGCCAGCAGCCCCGCCGGGAGGCAGAACACCGGGGAGCTGTTTTTT. Encoded protein: CASSPAGRQNTGELFF.